The next 30 T cell receptor beta chains were all read from a single sample in a study of human T cells and chemical hapten exposure. Time point in this sample: pre-sensitization, week 0. As to treatment: therapeutic diphenylcyclopropenone sensitization with weekly scalp DPC. TCRdb re-called the RACE reads with MiXCR, one entry per CDR3 protein. The sample holds about 62,000 distinct CDR3 sequences, approximately 6.7% seen once. The sequencing used whole blood, collected in connection with sensitization to the hapten diphenylcyclopropenone (DPC). These receptor sequences come from a woman under 40 with alopecia areata. Some clones in this sample may be carry-over from other donors' samples.

This clonotype was detected a few times. The chain uses TRBV7-8 and TRBJ1-1; 7 positions match TRBD1. Germline values: CDR1 SGHVS, CDR2 FQNEAQ. This CDR3 has 16 residues. V lost 5 bases to trimming and J lost 0 bases; unmatched junction nucleotides: 9. The CDR3 bases are TGTGCCAGCAGCCCGAGCCGGGACAGTATGAACACTGAAGCTTTCTTT. Translating it yields CASSPSRDSMNTEAFF.

Ten or more counts support this clonotype. The chain employs TRBV19 and TRBJ2-1; 7 bases align to TRBD1. CDR1 and CDR2 from the germline V gene are LNHDA and SQIVND (reference sequence). The CDR3 loop spans 14 amino acids. The trim removed 0 bases at V and 8 bases at J, leaving 4 bases unmatched. Here the CDR3 reads CASSIDDRDDEQFF. CDR3 DNA: TGTGCCAGTAGTATAGATGACAGGGATGATGAGCAGTTCTTC.

This clonotype occurred many times. V and J are TRBV20-1 and TRBJ1-5; D is perhaps TRBD1 (5 bases). V dropped 1 base and J dropped 1 base, with 11 bases sitting between them. CDR1 and CDR2 from the germline V gene are DFQATT and SNEGSKA (reference sequence). The CDR3 sequence is 15 residues long. The CDR3 sequence is CSARAGDKSNQPQHF. The CDR3 nucleotides read TGCAGTGCTAGAGCGGGGGATAAGAGCAATCAGCCCCAGCATTTT.

This clonotype occurred many times. The chain carries TRBV7-9 and TRBJ2-3, with 10 bases fitting TRBD2. The CDR3 loop spans 18 amino acids. Germline V gene lookup returns CDR1 SEHNR and CDR2 FQNEAQ (reference sequence). J gave up 2 bases and V 0 bases, and 8 bases lay outside the gene matches. CDR3 nucleotide sequence: TGTGCCAGCAGCTTAGCTGTCGTAGCGGGGGGCCCCACAGATACGCAGTATTTT. Amino acids: CASSLAVVAGGPTDTQYF.

This clonotype was found many times. The chain combines TRBV11-1 with TRBJ1-1; 9 bases map to TRBD1. Germline V gene sequence: CDR1 SGHAT, CDR2 FQDESV (reference sequence). CDR3 length equals 14 residues. J gave up 2 bases and V 5 bases, and 3 bases lay outside the gene matches. CDR3 in DNA: TGTGCCAGCAGCAGGGGACAGGGTAACACTGAAGCTTTCTTT. It encodes CASSRGQGNTEAFF. Full variable domain (missing parts from reference TRBV11-1 and TRBJ1-1): EAEVAQSPRYKITEKSQAVAFWCDPISGHATLYWYRQILGQGPELLVQFQDESVVDDSQLPKDRFSAERLKGVDSTLKIQPAELGDSAMYLCASSRGQGNTEAFFGQGTRLTVV.

This clonotype was counted at least ten times. The chain recombines TRBV5-1 with TRBJ2-7, with TRBD2 as a possible D gene (6 bases). The V and J ends lost 3 bases and 0 bases respectively, with 13 bases between them. This CDR3 region has 15 residues. CDR1 and CDR2 (germline): SGHRS, YFSETQ. This CDR3 is CASSWTTGDSYEQYF. CDR3 nucleotides: TGCGCCAGCAGCTGGACGACGGGGGACTCCTACGAGCAGTACTTC.

Ten or more counts support this clonotype. The CDR3 region is CASSNRGREGYTF. The CDR3 DNA is TGTGCCAGCAGCAACCGGGGACGGGAAGGCTACACCTTC. The chain employs TRBV14 and TRBJ1-2; weak D call: TRBD1 (5 bases). From germline, CDR1 is SGHDN and CDR2 FVKESK. The CDR3 extends over 13 amino acids. The V end lost 5 bases, the J end lost 8 bases, and 15 bases lay between the germline ends.

The J gene is TRBJ2-7, the V gene TRBV5-8; TRBD1 matches 9 bases. This CDR3 comprises 14 residues. CDR1 and CDR2 (germline): SGHTS, YDEGEE. The ends lost 4 bases at V and 5 bases at J; junction bases unmatched: 7. The CDR3, as DNA: TGTGCCAGCAGCCCCGGACAGGGGTACAACGAGCAGTACTTC. It specifies CASSPGQGYNEQYF.

This clonotype has only a few counts. The J gene is TRBJ1-5, the V gene TRBV12-3 or TRBV12-4; 8 nucleotides match TRBD1. V was pared by 3 bases and J by 2 bases, with 6 bases of the junction left unmatched. This CDR3 has 16 amino acids. The DNA of the CDR3 is TGTGCCAGCAGTTTCTTGGCGGGACAGGGCAATCAGCCCCAGCATTTT. Its protein is CASSFLAGQGNQPQHF.

This clonotype was seen ten or more times. This chain uses TRBV4-2 with TRBJ1-6; D remains ambiguous. Deletions cut 0 bases from V and 7 bases from J, with 10 bases between. Germline CDR1 LGHNA, CDR2 YNFKEQ. The CDR3 extends over 15 amino acids. The CDR3 is CASSQDGSSNSPLHF. The CDR3 DNA sequence: TGTGCCAGCAGCCAAGATGGCAGTAGCAATTCACCCCTCCACTTT.

This clonotype was seen a handful of times. The J gene is TRBJ2-3, the V gene TRBV6-5; 10 positions agree with TRBD1. The V gene end was trimmed by 0 bases and the J gene end by 5 bases; junction bases not matched to a gene: 8. The CDR3 totals 17 residues. Germline V lookup: CDR1 MNHEY, CDR2 SVGAGI. The CDR3 reads CASSYSSVTGGEDTQYF. The CDR3 coding sequence is TGTGCCAGCAGTTACTCTTCCGTGACAGGGGGCGAAGATACGCAGTATTTT.

This clonotype was recorded at least ten times. The CDR3 DNA is TGCAGCGTTGGCCAACCGGGATGGGCAAATATGAACACTGAAGCTTTCTTT. It encodes CSVGQPGWANMNTEAFF. The J gene is TRBJ1-1, the V gene TRBV29-1; no clear D gene. The CDR3 sequence is 17 residues long. V lost 4 bases to trimming and J lost 0 bases, with 21 bases between them. CDR1 is SQVTM, CDR2 ANQGSEA, per germline.

This clonotype was seen many times. J is TRBJ1-5 and V is TRBV5-1; 7 positions agree with TRBD1. V dropped 4 bases and J dropped 2; count of bases not matched to a gene: 3. In germline, CDR1 is SGHRS, CDR2 YFSETQ. CDR3 length equals 14 residues. In nucleotides, the CDR3 is TGCGCCAGCAGCATTGGACAGGGCAATCAGCCCCAGCATTTT. It yields the protein CASSIGQGNQPQHF. Looking up the rest from reference TRBV5-1 and TRBJ1-5 gives the full variable domain: KAGVTQTPRYLIKTRGQQVTLSCSPISGHRSVSWYQQTPGQGLQFLFEYFSETQRNKGNFPGRFSGRQFSNSRSEMNVSTLELGDSALYLCASSIGQGNQPQHFGDGTRLSIL.

Ten or more counts support this clonotype. V and J are TRBV15 and TRBJ2-7; the D gene is possibly TRBD2 (6 bases). V was pared by 0 bases and J by 7 bases, with 13 bases between. Germline V gene lookup returns CDR1 LNHNV and CDR2 YYDKDF (reference sequence). The CDR3 covers 14 residues. The CDR3 nucleotides are TGTGCCACCAGCAGAGATGACTGGGACTGGGAGCAGTACTTC. Its protein product is CATSRDDWDWEQYF. Full variable domain (rest looked up from reference TRBV15 and TRBJ2-7): DAMVIQNPRYQVTQFGKPVTLSCSQTLNHNVMYWYQQKSSQAPKLLFHYYDKDFNNEADTPDNFQSRRPNTSFCFLDIRSPGLGDTAMYLCATSRDDWDWEQYFGPGTRLTVT.

This clonotype was counted a few times. The CDR3 loop is CASNPIAGASYNEQFF. CDR3 DNA sequence: TGTGCCAGCAATCCGATAGCGGGGGCGTCCTACAATGAGCAGTTCTTC. The rearrangement joins TRBV12-3 or TRBV12-4 to TRBJ2-1; 9 nucleotides agree with TRBD2. Trimming took 7 bases from V and 1 from J; bases not matched to a gene: 8. This CDR3 comprises 16 residues.

The sample holds many counts of this clonotype. The chain uses TRBV6-5 and TRBJ2-5, with D possibly being TRBD2 (5 bases). Between the trimmed V and J ends, which lost 0 bases and 2 bases, there was a span of 13 bases. CDR1 and CDR2 (germline): MNHEY, SVGAGI. The CDR3 runs 16 residues. The CDR3 spells CASSYSARTAQETQYF. The CDR3 DNA follows: TGTGCCAGCAGTTACTCGGCCAGGACTGCGCAAGAGACCCAGTACTTC.

This clonotype came up many times. The chain recombines TRBV24-1 with TRBJ1-3; no clear D gene. Germline assignment: CDR1 KGHDR and CDR2 SFDVKD. Trimming shortened V by 2 bases and J by 6 bases, and 16 bases separated the two germline ends. The CDR3 is 16 amino acids. The CDR3 here is CATSDSPLPWENTIYF. The CDR3 coding sequence is TGTGCCACCAGTGATTCGCCGCTCCCCTGGGAAAACACCATATATTTT.

This clonotype was counted many times. The chain has TRBV9 and TRBJ2-5; TRBD2 aligns across 9 bases. V shed 9 bases and J 3 bases; nucleotides not matched to a gene: 12. CDR3 length equals 15 residues. CDR1 is SGDLS and CDR2 is YYNGEE in the germline V gene. CDR3 sequence (DNA): TGTGCCACCGCACCTAGCCCTAGCGGGGAAGAGACCCAGTACTTC. Its protein product is CATAPSPSGEETQYF.

This clonotype was detected ten times or more. The chain has TRBV6-2 or TRBV6-3 and TRBJ2-6, with D unresolved. Germline V gene lookup returns CDR1 MNHEY and CDR2 SVGEGT. The CDR3 has 16 residues. The V gene lost 3 bases and the J gene lost 0 bases, with 9 bases spanning the gap. CDR3 in amino acids: CASSYLRDSGANVLTF. As DNA, the CDR3 is TGTGCCAGCAGTTATTTGAGAGACTCTGGGGCCAACGTCCTGACTTTC.

The chain recombines TRBV20-1 with TRBJ2-3; TRBD2 agrees at 7 bases. The trim removed 5 bases at V and 2 bases at J, leaving 4 bases unmatched. This CDR3 contains 13 residues. From germline, CDR1 is DFQATT and CDR2 SNEGSKA (reference sequence). This chain's CDR3 is CSAHLAATDTQYF. The CDR3 DNA reads as TGCAGTGCTCATCTAGCGGCCACAGATACGCAGTATTTT.

This clonotype showed up just a few times. J is TRBJ1-1 and V is TRBV7-9; D uncertain. Germline-derived CDR1 and CDR2 are SEHNR and FQNEAQ (reference sequence). V was clipped by 5 bases and J by 5 bases, with 15 bases between them. The CDR3 is 14 amino acids. The CDR3 DNA is TGTGCCAGCAGCCTCCCGTCGGGTCTGACTGAAGCTTTCTTT. Protein sequence: CASSLPSGLTEAFF. Filled out from reference TRBV7-9 and TRBJ1-1, the complete variable domain reads DTGVSQNPRHKITKRGQNVTFRCDPISEHNRLYWYRQTLGQGPEFLTYFQNEAQLEKSRLLSDRFSAERPKGSFSTLEIQRTEQGDSAMYLCASSLPSGLTEAFFGQGTRLTVV.

Many counts were recorded for this clonotype. This chain links TRBV7-9 with TRBJ2-3; TRBD2 might be the D (5 bases). This CDR3 region has 17 residues. Germline CDR1 SEHNR, CDR2 FQNEAQ (reference sequence). V gave up 5 bases and J gave up 2 bases, with 20 bases separating them. The CDR3 spells CASSPSQRSSPTDTQYF. Written as DNA, the CDR3 is TGTGCCAGCAGCCCCTCGCAGCGGAGCAGCCCCACAGATACGCAGTATTTT.

This clonotype was seen at least ten times. The rearrangement joins TRBV14 to TRBJ2-1; no reliable D call. Per the germline V gene, CDR1 is SGHDN and CDR2 is FVKESK. CDR3 length: 12 amino acids. V was cut by 4 bases and J by 7 bases, with 8 bases left in between. The CDR3 sequence: CASSPQANEQFF. CDR3 DNA sequence: TGTGCCAGCAGCCCTCAGGCTAATGAGCAGTTCTTC.

This clonotype has ten or more counts. The CDR3, as DNA: TGTGCCAGCAGTTTATGGGGGCAGGGGGGAATGGGCTATGGCTACACCTTC. As protein: CASSLWGQGGMGYGYTF. The J gene is TRBJ1-2, the V gene TRBV12-3 or TRBV12-4, with 7 bases fitting TRBD1. This CDR3 is 17 amino acids long. J was trimmed by 4 bases and V by 2 bases; bases with no gene match: 13.

This clonotype turned up a few times. Its ends do not fully match the called genes, so a read error is possible. The chain is built from TRBV12-3 or TRBV12-4 and TRBJ1-2; D is perhaps TRBD1 (5 bases). The length of the CDR3 is 13 residues. The CDR3 DNA reads TGTGCCAGCAGTTCTACAGGATACTATGGCGACACCTTC. This translates into CASSSTGYYGDTF.

The table lists this clonotype with many counts. The J gene is TRBJ2-7, the V gene TRBV18, with 7 bases fitting TRBD2. The CDR3 is 13 amino acids. CDR1 KGHSH and CDR2 LQKENI come from the germline V gene. Trimming at V came to 3 bases and at J to 11 bases, leaving 10 bases not matched to a gene. The CDR3 spells CASSPAGEGGEYF. For the CDR3, the DNA is TGTGCCAGCTCACCCGCCGGGGAGGGCGGCGAGTACTTC. The full variable domain, completed using reference TRBV18 and TRBJ2-7, is NAGVMQNPRHLVRRRGQEARLRCSPMKGHSHVYWYRQLPEEGLKFMVYLQKENIIDESGMPKERFSAEFPKEGPSILRIQQVVRGDSAAYFCASSPAGEGGEYFGPGTRLTVT.

The sample holds many counts of this clonotype. This chain links TRBV7-2 with TRBJ2-7; no firm D call. Germline CDR1 reads SGHTA; CDR2 reads FQGNSA. Deletions cut 0 bases from V and 3 bases from J, with 6 bases between. The CDR3 loop spans 13 amino acids. CDR3 bases: TGTGCCAGCAGCTTAGCCATCGACTACGAGCAGTACTTC. Encoded protein: CASSLAIDYEQYF.

This clonotype was seen many times. The J gene is TRBJ1-1, the V gene TRBV6-5; D gene uncertain. V lost 8 bases, J lost 3 bases, and 10 bases lay in between. The CDR3 length is 12 residues. The V gene's germline CDR1 is MNHEY and CDR2 SVGAGI. The CDR3 region is CASAKVHTEAFF. In DNA, the CDR3 is TGTGCCAGCGCTAAGGTGCACACTGAAGCTTTCTTT.

In its sample, this clonotype was seen many times. The J gene is TRBJ2-5, the V gene TRBV5-6, with 10 nucleotides matching TRBD1. The CDR3 covers 15 residues. The trim removed 3 bases at V and 5 bases at J, leaving 7 bases unmatched. CDR1 and CDR2 (germline): SGHDT, YYEEEE. The DNA of the CDR3 is TGTGCCAGCAGCTCCGGGACAGGGGCGAGCGAGACCCAGTACTTC. Its translation is CASSSGTGASETQYF.

This clonotype was seen only once. V gene TRBV6-6 combines with J gene TRBJ1-5, with TRBD1 identical over 11 bases. The J segment lost 6 bases and the V segment lost 8 bases, leaving 15 bases of the junction unmatched. Germline V gene data show CDR1 as MNHNY and CDR2 as SVGAGI (reference sequence). This CDR3 has 17 residues. The CDR3 DNA is TGTGCCAGCCGAGGACAGGGGGCGCGAAGTGGGGGTCAGCCCCAGCATTTT. Translation gives CASRGQGARSGGQPQHF.